Presented here are 7 T cell receptor beta chains from one specimen sequenced in a study of blood T cell repertoires in COVID-19. The table came from immunoSEQ multiplex PCR; TCRdb's copy has only in-frame clones and leaves some out. The table shows some 330,000 clones, with about nine tenths occurring only once. Sequencing was performed on peripheral blood. The receptors derive from a woman in her 30s with COVID-19, enrolled during active disease.

This clone was seen just once. The chain uses TRBV10-3 and TRBJ1-2; 7 positions agree with TRBD1. CDR3 length equals 15 residues. Germline CDR1 is ENHRY and CDR2 is SYGVKD. The J segment lost 1 base and the V segment lost 7 bases, leaving 9 bases of the junction unmatched. Here the CDR3 reads CAIKGDRALNYGYTF. CDR3 sequence (DNA): TGTGCCATCAAGGGCGACAGGGCTCTTAACTATGGCTACACCTTC.

The V and J genes are TRBV30 and TRBJ2-3; 7 bases fit TRBD1. Germline trimming cut 2 bases from V and 5 bases from J; bases unmatched to any gene: 4. The CDR3 sequence is 13 residues long. Germline lookup yields CDR1 GTSNPN and CDR2 SVGIG (reference sequence). This CDR3 is CAWSLGGGDTQYF. For the CDR3, the DNA is TGTGCCTGGAGTCTAGGGGGCGGAGATACGCAGTATTTT.

The rearrangement links TRBV11-3 to TRBJ2-3, with 7 bases matching TRBD2. Germline lookup yields CDR1 SGHNT and CDR2 YENEEA. The V gene end was trimmed by 0 bases and the J gene end by 2 bases; junction bases not matched to a gene: 11. The CDR3 contains 18 residues. The CDR3 coding sequence is TGTGCCAGCAGCTTAGAAGTTCGGCCTAGCGGATCCACAGATACGCAGTATTTT. Its protein is CASSLEVRPSGSTDTQYF.

V is TRBV6-4 and J is TRBJ2-1; 8 bases fit TRBD1. The trim removed 4 bases at V and 2 bases at J, leaving 7 bases unmatched. The CDR3 spans 16 residues. Per the germline V gene, CDR1 is MRHNA and CDR2 is SNTAGT. CDR3 residues: CASSARQGRTYNEQFF. The CDR3, as DNA: TGTGCCAGCAGTGCCCGACAGGGGCGAACCTACAATGAGCAGTTCTTC.

A few counts support this clone. The rearrangement uses TRBV5-1 and TRBJ1-6; 11 bases fit TRBD1. This CDR3 is 18 amino acids long. Germline-derived CDR1 and CDR2 are SGHRS and YFSETQ. Germline trimming cut 0 bases from V and 0 bases from J; bases unmatched to any gene: 2. In DNA form, the CDR3 reads TGCGCCAGCAGCTTGGCGGGACAGGGGGGCTCCTATAATTCACCCCTCCACTTT. Protein: CASSLAGQGGSYNSPLHF. The whole variable domain, remainder taken from reference TRBV5-1 and TRBJ1-6, is KAGVTQTPRYLIKTRGQQVTLSCSPISGHRSVSWYQQTPGQGLQFLFEYFSETQRNKGNFPGRFSGRQFSNSRSEMNVSTLELGDSALYLCASSLAGQGGSYNSPLHFGNGTRLTVT.

The chain has TRBV7-9 and TRBJ2-3; 12 bases fit TRBD1. J lost 5 bases, V lost 5 bases, and 11 bases had no gene match. Germline V gene data show CDR1 as SEHNR and CDR2 as FQNEAQ (reference sequence). This CDR3 region has 17 residues. The CDR3 protein is CASSGYGTGGAKDTQYF. The CDR3 coding sequence is TGTGCCAGCAGCGGATACGGGACAGGGGGCGCGAAAGATACGCAGTATTTT.

This clone was counted only a few times. The chain joins TRBV29-1 to TRBJ2-5, with 14 bases aligning to TRBD2. The V and J ends lost 0 bases and 5 bases, in that order; junction bases with no gene match: 8. The CDR3 loop spans 17 amino acids. Germline CDR1 SQVTM, CDR2 ANQGSEA. CDR3 in amino acids: CSVEDWTSGGHRETQYF. In DNA, the CDR3 is TGCAGCGTTGAAGATTGGACTAGCGGGGGGCATAGGGAGACCCAGTACTTC.